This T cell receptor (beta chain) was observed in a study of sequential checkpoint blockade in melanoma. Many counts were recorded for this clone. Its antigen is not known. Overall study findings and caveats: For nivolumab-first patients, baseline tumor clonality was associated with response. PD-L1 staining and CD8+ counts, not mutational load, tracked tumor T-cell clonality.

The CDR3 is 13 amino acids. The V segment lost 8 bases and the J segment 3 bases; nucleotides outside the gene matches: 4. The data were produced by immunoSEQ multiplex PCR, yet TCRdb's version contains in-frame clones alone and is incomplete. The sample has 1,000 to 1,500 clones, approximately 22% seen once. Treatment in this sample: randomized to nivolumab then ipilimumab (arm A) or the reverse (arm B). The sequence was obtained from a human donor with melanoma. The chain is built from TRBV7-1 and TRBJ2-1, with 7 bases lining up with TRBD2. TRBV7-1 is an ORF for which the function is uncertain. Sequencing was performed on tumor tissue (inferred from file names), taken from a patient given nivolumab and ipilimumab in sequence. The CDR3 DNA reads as TGTGCCAGCTTACTAGCGCTCTACAATGAGCAGTTCTTC. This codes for CASLLALYNEQFF.